Shown below are 23 T cell receptor beta chains from a single sample sequenced in a study of shared clonotypes between healthy human individuals. Repertoires were generated with immunoSEQ multiplex PCR, while TCRdb's copy carries only in-frame clones and drops some. Seen here are around 700,000 clones, around 72% observed once, and the top ten hold under 2%. The sequencing sample was made of memory CD4+ T cells sorted from blood. The subset here: CD45RA-negative fraction. All receptors come from a woman in her thirties in good health.

The chain couples TRBV4-1 to TRBJ1-1; possible D gene TRBD1, 5 bases. CDR1 and CDR2 (germline): MGHRA, YSYEKL. CDR3 length: 16 residues. V was cut by 2 bases and J by 0 bases, with 13 bases left in between. In DNA, the CDR3 is TGCGCCAGCAGCCAATTACGACAGATCATGAACACTGAAGCTTTCTTT. Encoded protein: CASSQLRQIMNTEAFF.

This rearrangement joins TRBV30 to TRBJ2-1; maybe TRBD2 (6 bases). This CDR3 region has 14 residues. V was shortened by 3 bases and J by 7 bases, with 16 bases between the two germline ends. Germline values: CDR1 GTSNPN, CDR2 SVGIG (reference sequence). The CDR3 spells CAWRDPGLLNEQFF. The CDR3 DNA sequence: TGTGCCTGGAGAGACCCGGGACTCTTGAATGAGCAGTTCTTC.

The gene calls are TRBV25-1 and TRBJ2-2; maybe TRBD1 (5 bases). The CDR3 runs to 13 residues. Germline CDR1 is MGHDK and CDR2 is SYGVNS. V was pared by 1 base and J by 6 bases, with 6 bases between. CDR3 in amino acids: CASSESGPGELFF. The CDR3 DNA reads as TGTGCCAGCAGTGAATCAGGGCCCGGGGAGCTGTTTTTT.

This clone has a handful of counts. V is TRBV9 and J is TRBJ2-7; 7 bases agree with TRBD2. The CDR3 sequence is 17 residues long. The germline CDR1 and CDR2 sequences are SGDLS and YYNGEE. J was trimmed by 4 bases and V by 9 bases; bases with no gene match: 22. The CDR3 region has the DNA TGTGCCAACCCCTCGGATCCTTCTAGCGGAGGAGGGTACGAGCAGTACTTC. Its translation is CANPSDPSSGGGYEQYF. Combining the CDR3 with reference TRBV9 and TRBJ2-7 gives the whole variable domain DSGVTQTPKHLITATGQRVTLRCSPRSGDLSVYWYQQSLDQGLQFLIQYYNGEERAKGNILERFSAQQFPDLHSELNLSSLELGDSALYFCANPSDPSSGGGYEQYFGPGTRLTVT.

V gene TRBV27 combines with J gene TRBJ2-1; D remains unclear. Trimming stripped 2 bases from V and 1 base from J, with 3 bases between. Germline CDR1 and CDR2: MNHEY and SMNVEV (reference sequence). CDR3 length equals 13 residues. CDR3 sequence reads: CASSLVSYNEQFF. Written as DNA, the CDR3 is TGTGCCAGCAGTTTAGTTTCCTACAATGAGCAGTTCTTC.

The gene calls are TRBV30 and TRBJ2-7, with D perhaps TRBD2 (5 bases). The CDR3 sequence is 16 residues long. Trimming left V 3 bases short and J 2 bases short, with 20 bases between. In germline, CDR1 is GTSNPN, CDR2 SVGIG (reference sequence). Here the CDR3 DNA reads TGTGCCTGGAGAACCGGAGGAGCCATCGGACCCTACGAGCAGTACTTC. Amino acid sequence: CAWRTGGAIGPYEQYF.

Here the CDR3 DNA reads TGCAGCGTTGTTGGGACAGGGAGGGGAGAGACCCAGTACTTC. Protein sequence: CSVVGTGRGETQYF. The gene calls are TRBV29-1 and TRBJ2-5, with 9 nucleotides matching TRBD1. V shed 4 bases and J 4 bases; nucleotides not matched to a gene: 7. The CDR3 covers 14 residues. Germline V lookup: CDR1 SQVTM, CDR2 ANQGSEA.

The J gene is TRBJ1-3, the V gene TRBV4-1; D remains unclear. From germline, CDR1 is MGHRA and CDR2 YSYEKL. Trimming took 0 bases from V and 9 from J, leaving 9 bases between them. This CDR3 comprises 13 residues. The CDR3 bases are TGCGCCAGCAGCCAAGAAGTCGGAGTCACCATATATTTT. Translated, it gives CASSQEVGVTIYF.

V gene TRBV5-1 combines with J gene TRBJ1-1; 8 bases match TRBD1. Germline loops: CDR1 SGHRS, CDR2 YFSETQ. With V trimmed by 4 bases and J by 4 bases, 9 bases remained unmatched. This CDR3 has 15 residues. The CDR3 region is CASSTGQGSGTEAFF. DNA of the CDR3: TGCGCCAGCAGCACTGGACAGGGTTCGGGCACTGAAGCTTTCTTT.

The rearrangement links TRBV28 to TRBJ2-1; 8 bases agree with TRBD2. The CDR3 is 19 amino acids. Trimming at V came to 1 base and at J to 0 bases, leaving 11 bases not matched to a gene. CDR1 is MDHEN, CDR2 SYDVKM, per germline. The CDR3 DNA reads as TGTGCCAGCAGTTTATTCCCGTACCAGCGGGGGTCCTCCTACAATGAGCAGTTCTTC. Protein: CASSLFPYQRGSSYNEQFF.

This sequence joins TRBV19 and TRBJ2-7; 11 nucleotides line up with TRBD2. CDR3 length equals 16 residues. CDR1 and CDR2 from the germline V gene are LNHDA and SQIVND (reference sequence). Germline trimming cut 5 bases from V and 7 bases from J; bases unmatched to any gene: 13. CDR3 residues: CASSPISGRAKEEQYF. The CDR3 nucleotides read TGTGCCAGTAGTCCTATTAGCGGGAGGGCCAAGGAAGAGCAGTACTTC.

This clone was detected only a few times. J is TRBJ2-5 and V is TRBV7-6; no clear D. V was trimmed by 5 bases and J by 5 bases, leaving 9 bases between them. CDR1 is SGHVS, CDR2 FNYEAQ, per germline. CDR3 length: 12 residues. The CDR3 DNA reads TGTGCCAGCAGCGCCGGAATTGAGACCCAGTACTTC. As protein: CASSAGIETQYF.

The genes are TRBV19 and TRBJ1-2; D might be TRBD1 (6 bases). Germline-derived CDR1 and CDR2 are LNHDA and SQIVND (reference sequence). The CDR3 length is 14 residues. Between the trimmed V and J ends, which lost 5 bases and 4 bases, there was a span of 14 bases. In DNA form, the CDR3 reads TGTGCCAGTAGTCCACCGGGACATCTCTATGGCTACACCTTC. Translated: CASSPPGHLYGYTF.

The chain carries TRBV19 and TRBJ2-1; 9 bases line up with TRBD1. The CDR3 totals 16 residues. J was trimmed by 4 bases and V by 4 bases; bases with no gene match: 8. CDR1 and CDR2 from the germline V gene are LNHDA and SQIVND (reference sequence). This chain's CDR3 is CASSKETGTGYNEQFF. The CDR3, as DNA: TGTGCCAGTAGTAAAGAAACCGGGACAGGGTACAATGAGCAGTTCTTC.

The chain employs TRBV15 and TRBJ1-2, with D maybe TRBD1 (5 bases). The CDR3 sequence is 13 residues long. Germline-derived CDR1 and CDR2 are LNHNV and YYDKDF (reference sequence). Trimming stripped 2 bases from V and 5 bases from J, with 9 bases between. Here the CDR3 reads CATSRTGEYGYTF. CDR3 nucleotide sequence: TGTGCCACCAGCAGAACAGGAGAATATGGCTACACCTTC.

The V call is TRBV28, the J call TRBJ2-2; 9 positions match TRBD2. The length of the CDR3 is 15 residues. In germline, CDR1 is MDHEN, CDR2 SYDVKM. V was pared by 6 bases and J by 5 bases, with 7 bases of the junction left unmatched. The CDR3 spells CASRPTGLATGELFF. The CDR3 nucleotides are TGTGCCAGCAGGCCCACGGGACTAGCTACCGGGGAGCTGTTTTTT.

The chain couples TRBV14 to TRBJ2-1; TRBD2 matches 8 bases. The germline V gene has CDR1 SGHDN and CDR2 FVKESK. V was pared by 1 base and J by 3 bases, with 2 bases of the junction left unmatched. There are 15 residues in the CDR3. The CDR3 is CASSQVAGIYNEQFF. The CDR3, as DNA: TGTGCCAGCAGCCAAGTAGCGGGGATCTACAATGAGCAGTTCTTC.

The chain carries TRBV28 and TRBJ1-2; 9 positions agree with TRBD1. Germline V gene sequence: CDR1 MDHEN, CDR2 SYDVKM. The CDR3 is 15 residues long. With 2 bases clipped from V and 8 bases from J, the junction kept 9 bases outside the gene matches. CDR3 coding DNA: TGTGCCAGCAGTTTACACACCGGGACAGGGTTGGGCTACACCTTC. It specifies CASSLHTGTGLGYTF.

The chain links TRBV11-3 to TRBJ2-7, with 8 bases fitting TRBD1. The V and J ends lost 5 bases and 3 bases, in that order; junction bases with no gene match: 9. CDR3 length: 15 residues. CDR1 and CDR2 (germline): SGHNT, YENEEA. Here the CDR3 DNA reads TGTGCCAGCAGCCTCGGACAGGGATTCGGCTACGAGCAGTACTTC. As protein: CASSLGQGFGYEQYF. Complete variable domain (other parts from reference TRBV11-3 and TRBJ2-7): EAGVVQSPRYKIIEKKQPVAFWCNPISGHNTLYWYLQNLGQGPELLIRYENEEAVDDSQLPKDRFSAERLKGVDSTLKIQPAELGDSAVYLCASSLGQGFGYEQYFGPGTRLTVT.

The chain employs TRBV18 and TRBJ1-1; possibly TRBD1 for D (6 bases). Looked up from germline, CDR1 is KGHSH and CDR2 is LQKENI. Trimming took 10 bases from V and 1 from J, leaving 13 bases between them. The CDR3 runs to 13 residues. CDR3 DNA sequence: TGTGCCACCACAGGGAACGAGAACACTGAAGCTTTCTTT. This codes for CATTGNENTEAFF. Drawing the rest from reference TRBV18 and TRBJ1-1, the complete variable domain is NAGVMQNPRHLVRRRGQEARLRCSPMKGHSHVYWYRQLPEEGLKFMVYLQKENIIDESGMPKERFSAEFPKEGPSILRIQQVVRGDSAAYFCATTGNENTEAFFGQGTRLTVV.

This clone was recorded only once. The chain uses TRBV6-5 and TRBJ1-4; D is perhaps TRBD1 (6 bases). Trimming stripped 2 bases from V and 9 bases from J, with 16 bases between. CDR1 is MNHEY and CDR2 is SVGAGI in the germline V gene. The CDR3 is 15 amino acids. CDR3 region: CASSYGTGIQKKLFF. CDR3 DNA: TGTGCCAGCAGTTACGGAACAGGGATTCAGAAAAAACTGTTTTTT.

Here the CDR3 DNA reads TGTGCCAGCAGCGGGGGGCCCTATGAGCAGTTCTTC. Its translation is CASSGGPYEQFF. The gene calls are TRBV6-5 and TRBJ2-1; D may be TRBD2 (7 bases). From germline, CDR1 is MNHEY and CDR2 SVGAGI. The CDR3 extends over 12 amino acids. The V end lost 6 bases, the J end lost 8 bases, and 11 bases lay between the germline ends.

The chain is built from TRBV2 and TRBJ2-7, with D uncertain. The CDR3 has 11 residues. CDR1 is SNHLY, CDR2 FYNNEI, per germline. The V and J ends lost 3 bases and 6 bases respectively, with 6 bases between them. CDR3 amino acids: CASSDSFEQYF. In DNA, the CDR3 is TGTGCCAGCAGTGATTCTTTCGAGCAGTACTTC.